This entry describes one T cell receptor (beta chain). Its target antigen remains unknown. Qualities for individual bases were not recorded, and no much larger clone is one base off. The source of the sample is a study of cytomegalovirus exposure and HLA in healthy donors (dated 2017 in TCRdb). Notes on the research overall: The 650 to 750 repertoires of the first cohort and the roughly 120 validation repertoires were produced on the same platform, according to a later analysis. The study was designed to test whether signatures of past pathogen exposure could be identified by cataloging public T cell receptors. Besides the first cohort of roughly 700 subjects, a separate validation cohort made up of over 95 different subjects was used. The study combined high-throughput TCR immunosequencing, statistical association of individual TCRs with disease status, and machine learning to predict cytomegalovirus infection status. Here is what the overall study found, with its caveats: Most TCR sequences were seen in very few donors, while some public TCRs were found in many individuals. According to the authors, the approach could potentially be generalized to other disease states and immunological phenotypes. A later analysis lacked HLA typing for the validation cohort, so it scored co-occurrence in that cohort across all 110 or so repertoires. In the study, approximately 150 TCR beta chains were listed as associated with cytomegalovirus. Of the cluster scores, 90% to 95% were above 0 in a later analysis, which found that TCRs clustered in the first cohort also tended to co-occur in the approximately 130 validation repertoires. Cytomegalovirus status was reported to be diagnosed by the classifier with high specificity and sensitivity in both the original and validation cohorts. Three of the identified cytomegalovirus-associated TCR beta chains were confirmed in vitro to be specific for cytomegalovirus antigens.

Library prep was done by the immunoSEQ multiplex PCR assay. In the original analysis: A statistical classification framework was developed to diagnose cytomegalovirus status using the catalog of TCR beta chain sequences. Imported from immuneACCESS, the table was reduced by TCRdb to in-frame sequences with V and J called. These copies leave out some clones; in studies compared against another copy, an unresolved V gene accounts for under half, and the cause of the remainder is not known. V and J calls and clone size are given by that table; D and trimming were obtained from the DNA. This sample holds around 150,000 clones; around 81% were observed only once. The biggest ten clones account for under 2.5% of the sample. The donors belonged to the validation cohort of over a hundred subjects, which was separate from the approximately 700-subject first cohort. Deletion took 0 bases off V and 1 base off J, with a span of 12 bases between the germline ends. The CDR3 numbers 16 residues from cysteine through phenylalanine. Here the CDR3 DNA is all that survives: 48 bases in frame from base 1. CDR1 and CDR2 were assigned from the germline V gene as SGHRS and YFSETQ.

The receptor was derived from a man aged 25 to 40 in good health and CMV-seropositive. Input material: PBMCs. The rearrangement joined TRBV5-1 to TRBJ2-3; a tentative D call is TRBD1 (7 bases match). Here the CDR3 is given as CASSLVAGGRTDTQYF. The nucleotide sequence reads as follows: TGCGCCAGCAGCTTGGTGGCAGGGGGGCGCACAGATACGCAGTATTTT.